Shown below are 13 T cell receptor beta chains from a single sample sequenced in a study of blood T cells in healthy people across ages. The authors ran a second PCR of about 6 to 11 cycles using a sample-barcoded 5' primer and a J-beta primer mix. TCRdb recomputed calls from the 5' RACE reads with MiXCR, one row per CDR3 protein. The sample carries hundreds of thousands of distinct CDR3 sequences, around 48% recorded once. Input material: blood. These receptors came from a woman aged 55-70 years in good health.

The rearrangement joins TRBV20-1 to TRBJ2-1, with D possibly matching TRBD1 (6 bases). The CDR3 has 12 amino acids. Trimming took off 5 bases at V and 8 bases at J, with 13 bases between the two ends. Germline V lookup: CDR1 DFQATT, CDR2 SNEGSKA (reference sequence). The CDR3 nucleotides are TGCAGTGCTTCAGGACAGACGGATGAGCAGTTCTTC. It encodes CSASGQTDEQFF.

This chain joins TRBV7-3 and TRBJ2-1, with 10 nucleotides matching TRBD1. The CDR3 covers 16 residues. Germline CDR1 SGHTA, CDR2 FQGTGA. Trimming at V came to 5 bases and at J to 3 bases, leaving 7 bases not matched to a gene. The CDR3 DNA is TGTGCCAGCAGCCTGGCCGGGACAGGGGTCTACAATGAGCAGTTCTTC. Translation gives CASSLAGTGVYNEQFF. Using reference TRBV7-3 and TRBJ2-1 for the parts outside the CDR3, the full variable domain is GAGVSQTPSNKVTEKGKYVELRCDPISGHTALYWYRQSLGQGPEFLIYFQGTGAADDSGLPNDRFFAVRPEGSVSTLKIQRTERGDSAVYLCASSLAGTGVYNEQFFGPGTRLTVL.

Comments on this clonotype: One junction end does not reproduce the germline sequence, and a read error may be involved. The chain combines TRBV20-1 with TRBJ2-7, with D possibly being TRBD2 (5 bases). Germline V gene sequence: CDR1 DFQATT, CDR2 SNEGSKA (reference sequence). There are 14 residues in the CDR3. The CDR3 coding sequence is TGCAGTACTAGAGGACCGATCCCCCCCTACGAGCAGTACTTC. Protein: CSTRGPIPPYEQYF.

The CDR3, as DNA: TGTGCCAGCAGTTTAAAGGACAGGGACACCCAAGAGACCCAGTACTTC. The encoded protein is CASSLKDRDTQETQYF. The chain has TRBV27 and TRBJ2-5; 8 bases map to TRBD1. The V segment lost 2 bases and the J segment 1 base; nucleotides outside the gene matches: 6. CDR1 and CDR2 (germline): MNHEY, SMNVEV (reference sequence). The CDR3 is made up of 16 amino acids.

The rearrangement uses TRBV9 and TRBJ2-3; possibly TRBD2 for D (5 bases). The CDR3 length is 18 residues. Trimming removed 0 bases at V and 3 bases at J, with 20 bases between. Germline lookup yields CDR1 SGDLS and CDR2 YYNGEE. The CDR3 DNA follows: TGTGCCAGCAGCGTAGGTGGCGGGCTGGCGGTCGGTACAGATACGCAGTATTTT. The encoded protein is CASSVGGGLAVGTDTQYF.

The chain recombines TRBV28 with TRBJ1-4, with D perhaps TRBD1 (6 bases). In germline, CDR1 is MDHEN, CDR2 SYDVKM. CDR3 size: 13 residues. The V end lost 6 bases, the J end lost 6 bases, and 11 bases lay between the germline ends. This chain's CDR3 is CASSGGPYEKLFF. In nucleotides, the CDR3 is TGTGCCAGCAGCGGGGGGCCCTATGAAAAACTGTTTTTT.

This clonotype has only a few counts. The chain couples TRBV28 to TRBJ2-1; 8 nucleotides line up with TRBD2. Trimming at V came to 5 bases and at J to 3 bases, leaving 6 bases not matched to a gene. Germline CDR1 MDHEN, CDR2 SYDVKM. The length of the CDR3 is 15 residues. The CDR3 region has the DNA TGTGCCAGCAGTCCTAGCGGGCAGGGCTACAATGAGCAGTTCTTC. Its protein product is CASSPSGQGYNEQFF.

This clonotype was counted a single time. The chain recombines TRBV7-2 with TRBJ2-5; D not certain. The last part of the DNA fits TRBJ2-7 better; the J call may be wrong. The CDR3 is made up of 11 amino acids. Germline V gene sequence: CDR1 SGHTA, CDR2 FQGNSA. The CDR3 here is CASSFYSEQYF. CDR3 sequence (DNA): TGTGCCAGCAGCTTCTATAGCGAGCAGTACTTC.

This chain links TRBV12-3 or TRBV12-4 with TRBJ2-6; D unresolved. The CDR3 runs to 17 residues. Trimming took 0 bases from V and 0 from J, leaving 9 bases between them. The CDR3 sequence: CASSLADRPSGANVLTF. The CDR3 nucleotides read TGTGCCAGCAGTTTAGCCGATCGGCCCTCTGGGGCCAACGTCCTGACTTTC.

The J gene is TRBJ2-7, the V gene TRBV6-4; D remains unclear. The CDR3 runs to 20 residues. Germline CDR1 is MRHNA and CDR2 is SNTAGT. Trimming stripped 6 bases from V and 5 bases from J, with 35 bases between. For the CDR3, the DNA is TGTGCCAGCAGGCCTCGAGGAGTTTGGGGTCCCGCTAGTAGGTATGACGAGCAGTACTTC. This codes for CASRPRGVWGPASRYDEQYF.

The rearrangement links TRBV29-1 to TRBJ2-3; no firm D call. This CDR3 is built from 14 residues. The V gene's germline CDR1 is SQVTM and CDR2 ANQGSEA. Trimming removed 0 bases at V and 3 bases at J, with 10 bases between. DNA for the CDR3: TGCAGCGTTGAAGATTACTCAGTTACAGATACGCAGTATTTT. Protein sequence: CSVEDYSVTDTQYF.

V gene TRBV27 combines with J gene TRBJ2-3, with 9 bases that match TRBD2. The CDR3 totals 16 residues. The trim removed 4 bases at V and 1 base at J, leaving 6 bases unmatched. CDR1 MNHEY and CDR2 SMNVEV come from the germline V gene (reference sequence). CDR3 nucleotide sequence: TGTGCCAGCAGTTCAGTAGCGGGAGTGGGCACAGATACGCAGTATTTT. It translates to CASSSVAGVGTDTQYF.

The chain recombines TRBV28 with TRBJ1-4, with D unclear. V was clipped by 4 bases and J by 5 bases, with 5 bases between them. This CDR3 is 12 amino acids long. The germline CDR1 and CDR2 sequences are MDHEN and SYDVKM. CDR3 nucleotides: TGTGCCAGCAGTTACTTGAATGAAAAACTGTTTTTT. It is translated as CASSYLNEKLFF.